This TCR beta chain came from a study of shared clonotypes between healthy human individuals. General observations from the study: Sharing of clonotypes among donors was expected to vary with sequencing depth.

Points on this clone: The antigen remains unidentified.

Sequencing used immunoSEQ multiplex PCR; TCRdb keeps in-frame clones, though not all of them. The sample contains about 1.4 million clones, roughly 97% of which appear only once. The donors were all Caucasian adults (living in Nashville, Tennessee). The CDR3 runs to 14 residues. The V and J ends lost 3 bases and 0 bases respectively, with 8 bases between them. Germline V gene data show CDR1 as KGHSH and CDR2 as LQKENI. The sample was naive CD4+ T cells sorted from blood. Indicated subset: CD45RA+ positively selected. This chain joins TRBV18 and TRBJ2-5, with D tentatively TRBD2 (5 bases). This receptor was obtained from a young man in good health. DNA of the CDR3: TGTGCCAGCTCACCCGGGGAGTACCAAGAGACCCAGTACTTC. Protein: CASSPGEYQETQYF.